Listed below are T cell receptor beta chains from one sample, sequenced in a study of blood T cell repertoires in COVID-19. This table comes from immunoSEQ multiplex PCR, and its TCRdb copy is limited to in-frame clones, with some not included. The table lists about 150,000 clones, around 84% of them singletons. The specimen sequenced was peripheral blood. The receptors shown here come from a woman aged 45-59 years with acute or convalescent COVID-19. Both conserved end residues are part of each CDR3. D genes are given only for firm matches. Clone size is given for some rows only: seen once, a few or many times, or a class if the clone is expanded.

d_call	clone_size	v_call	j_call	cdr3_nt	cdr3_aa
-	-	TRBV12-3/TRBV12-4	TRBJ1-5	TGTGCCAGCAGCCAACAGGGTAGGCAGCCCCAGCATTTT	CASSQQGRQPQHF
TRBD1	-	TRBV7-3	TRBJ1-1	TGTGCCAGCAGCTCCCAGGGGGCCACTGAAGCTTTCTTT	CASSSQGATEAFF
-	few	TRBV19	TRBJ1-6	TGTGCCAGTAGGGAACAGGGAGACTCACCCCTCCACTTT	CASREQGDSPLHF
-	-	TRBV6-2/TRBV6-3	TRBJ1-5	TGTGCCAGCAGTTACTCGGGCAGTTTTCATCAGCCCCAGCATTTT	CASSYSGSFHQPQHF
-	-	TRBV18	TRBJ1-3	TGTGCCAGCTCACCATCCGGACTGATCGACGAGGAGAGCTCTGGAAACACCATATATTTT	CASSPSGLIDEESSGNTIYF
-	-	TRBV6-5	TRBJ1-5	TGTGCCAGCACGGAGCAGGGTAATCAGCCCCAGCATTTT	CASTEQGNQPQHF
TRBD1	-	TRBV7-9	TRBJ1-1	TGTGCCAGCAGCCGAACAGGGGGGAACACTGAAGCTTTCTTT	CASSRTGGNTEAFF
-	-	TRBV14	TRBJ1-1	TGTGCCAGCGCGAGGACCCACCCCAGGGGAGCTTTCTTT	CASARTHPRGAFF
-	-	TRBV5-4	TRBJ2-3	TGTGCCAGCTTTTCACAGCTTGTTGGGACAGATACGCAGTATTTT	CASFSQLVGTDTQYF
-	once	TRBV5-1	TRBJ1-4	TGCGCCAGCAGCTTACAGTGGAATGAAAAACTGTTTTTT	CASSLQWNEKLFF
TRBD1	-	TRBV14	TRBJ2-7	TGTGCCAGCAGCCTGGGACAGTCAATATCCTACGAGCAGTACTTC	CASSLGQSISYEQYF
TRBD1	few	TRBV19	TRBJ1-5	TGTGCCAGTAGTACCGGACAGGGGAATCAGCCCCAGCATTTT	CASSTGQGNQPQHF